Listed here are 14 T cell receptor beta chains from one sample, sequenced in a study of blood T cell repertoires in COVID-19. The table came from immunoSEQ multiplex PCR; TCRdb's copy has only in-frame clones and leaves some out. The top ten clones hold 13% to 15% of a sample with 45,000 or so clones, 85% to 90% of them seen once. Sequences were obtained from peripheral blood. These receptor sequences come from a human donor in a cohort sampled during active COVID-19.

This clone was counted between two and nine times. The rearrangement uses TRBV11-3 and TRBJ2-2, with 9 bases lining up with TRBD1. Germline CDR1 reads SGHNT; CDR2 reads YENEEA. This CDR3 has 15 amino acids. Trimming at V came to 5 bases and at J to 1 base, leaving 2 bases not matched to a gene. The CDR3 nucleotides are TGTGCCAGCAGCCTGGGACAGGGGAACACCGGGGAGCTGTTTTTT. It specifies CASSLGQGNTGELFF.

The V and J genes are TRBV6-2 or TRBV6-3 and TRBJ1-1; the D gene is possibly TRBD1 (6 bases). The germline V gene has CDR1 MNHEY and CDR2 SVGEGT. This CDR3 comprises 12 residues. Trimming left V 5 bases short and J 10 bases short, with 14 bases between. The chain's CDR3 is CASSDSTGPAFF. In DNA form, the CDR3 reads TGTGCCAGCAGTGACAGCACAGGGCCAGCTTTCTTT.

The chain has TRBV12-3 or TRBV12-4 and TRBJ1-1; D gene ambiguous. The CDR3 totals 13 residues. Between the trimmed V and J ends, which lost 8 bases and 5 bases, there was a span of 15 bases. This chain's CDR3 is CASQTIGLTEAFF. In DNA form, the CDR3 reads TGTGCCAGCCAGACGATCGGGTTGACTGAAGCTTTCTTT.

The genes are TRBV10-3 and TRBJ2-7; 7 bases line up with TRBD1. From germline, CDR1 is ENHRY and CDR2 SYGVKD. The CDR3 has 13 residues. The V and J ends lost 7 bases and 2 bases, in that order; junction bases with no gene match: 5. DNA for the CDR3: TGTGCCATCACCCGGACAGGCACCTACGAGCAGTACTTC. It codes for CAITRTGTYEQYF.

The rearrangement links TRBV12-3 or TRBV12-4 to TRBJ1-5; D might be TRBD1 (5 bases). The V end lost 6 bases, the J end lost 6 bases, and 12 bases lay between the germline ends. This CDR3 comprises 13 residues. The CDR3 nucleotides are TGTGCCAGCAGCTCTTCCCAGGGTCAGCCCCAGCATTTT. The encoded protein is CASSSSQGQPQHF.

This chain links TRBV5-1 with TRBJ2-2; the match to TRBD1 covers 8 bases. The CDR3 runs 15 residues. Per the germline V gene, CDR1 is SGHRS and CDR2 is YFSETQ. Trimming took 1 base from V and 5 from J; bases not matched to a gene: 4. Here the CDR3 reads CASSLTGGNTGELFF. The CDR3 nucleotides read TGCGCCAGCAGCTTGACAGGGGGTAATACCGGGGAGCTGTTTTTT.

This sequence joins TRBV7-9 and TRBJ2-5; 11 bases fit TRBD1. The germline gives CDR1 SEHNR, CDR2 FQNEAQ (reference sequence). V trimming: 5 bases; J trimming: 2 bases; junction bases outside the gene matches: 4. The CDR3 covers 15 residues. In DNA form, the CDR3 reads TGTGCCAGCAGCGCGGACAGGGGGCCTCAAGAGACCCAGTACTTC. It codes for CASSADRGPQETQYF.

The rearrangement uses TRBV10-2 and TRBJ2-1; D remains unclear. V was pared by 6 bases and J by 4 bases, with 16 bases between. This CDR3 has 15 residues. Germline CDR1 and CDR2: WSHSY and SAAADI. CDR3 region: CASSPTELIYNEQFF. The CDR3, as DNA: TGCGCCAGCAGCCCTACAGAATTGATTTACAATGAGCAGTTCTTC.

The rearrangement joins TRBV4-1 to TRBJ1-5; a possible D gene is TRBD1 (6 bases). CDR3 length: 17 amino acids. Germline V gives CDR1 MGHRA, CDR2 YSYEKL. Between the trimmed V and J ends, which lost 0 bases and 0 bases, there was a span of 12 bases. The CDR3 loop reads CASSQDGRGYSNQPQHF. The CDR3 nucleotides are TGCGCCAGCAGCCAAGACGGCAGGGGTTATAGCAATCAGCCCCAGCATTTT.

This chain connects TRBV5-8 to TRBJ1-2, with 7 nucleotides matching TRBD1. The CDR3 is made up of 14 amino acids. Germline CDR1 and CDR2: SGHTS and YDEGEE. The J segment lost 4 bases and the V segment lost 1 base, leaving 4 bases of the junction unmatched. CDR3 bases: TGTGCCAGCAGCTTGAGTGGACAGGTCTATGGCTACACCTTC. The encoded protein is CASSLSGQVYGYTF.

The DNA for the CDR3 is TGTGCCAGCAGCTACACCTACGAGCAGTACTTC. Its protein product is CASSYTYEQYF. The J gene is TRBJ2-7, the V gene TRBV7-2, with D hard to call. Germline V lookup: CDR1 SGHTA, CDR2 FQGNSA. The germline V and J ends were trimmed by 4 bases and 2 bases, with 3 bases remaining between them. CDR3 length equals 11 residues.

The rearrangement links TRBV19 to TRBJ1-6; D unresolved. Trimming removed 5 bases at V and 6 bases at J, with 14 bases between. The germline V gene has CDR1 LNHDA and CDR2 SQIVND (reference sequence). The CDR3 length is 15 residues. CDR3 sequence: CASSFPELANSPLHF. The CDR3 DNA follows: TGTGCCAGTAGTTTCCCGGAGCTTGCTAATTCACCCCTCCACTTT.

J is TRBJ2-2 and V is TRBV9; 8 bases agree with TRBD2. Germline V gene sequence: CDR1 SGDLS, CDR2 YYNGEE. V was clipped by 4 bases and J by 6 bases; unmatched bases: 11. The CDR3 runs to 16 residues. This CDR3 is CASSLGGAEIAGELFF. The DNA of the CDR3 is TGTGCCAGCAGCCTCGGGGGGGCAGAAATAGCCGGGGAGCTGTTTTTT. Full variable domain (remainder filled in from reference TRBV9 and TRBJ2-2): DSGVTQTPKHLITATGQRVTLRCSPRSGDLSVYWYQQSLDQGLQFLIQYYNGEERAKGNILERFSAQQFPDLHSELNLSSLELGDSALYFCASSLGGAEIAGELFFGEGSRLTVL.

This CDR3 reads CASSRAGLGGNEQFF. CDR3 bases: TGTGCCAGTAGTCGAGCAGGGCTCGGGGGAAATGAGCAGTTCTTC. V and J are TRBV19 and TRBJ2-1; TRBD2 might be the D (6 bases). The V gene lost 5 bases and the J gene lost 7 bases, with 18 bases spanning the gap. This CDR3 contains 15 residues. The germline V gene encodes CDR1 LNHDA and CDR2 SQIVND (reference sequence). The full variable domain, completed using reference TRBV19 and TRBJ2-1, is DGGITQSPKYLFRKEGQNVTLSCEQNLNHDAMYWYRQDPGQGLRLIYYSQIVNDFQKGDIAEGYSVSREKKESFPLTVTSAQKNPTAFYLCASSRAGLGGNEQFFGPGTRLTVL.